The T cell receptor (beta chain) described here comes from a study of beta chain features in type 1 diabetes (dated by TCRdb to about 2018). Context from the whole study: Mean age, gender distribution, total cell number and subset yield were not different between patients and healthy donors. A total of some 100,000,000 sorted cells were examined across all samples, and the number of cells per subset was strongly correlated with RNA yield. The study compared TCRB repertoires of sorted circulating CD4+ T cell subsets between recently diagnosed type 1 diabetes patients and matched healthy donors. Whereas all 30 or so donors provided naive and central memory subsets, regulatory and stem cell-like memory subsets were isolated from just 8 patients and about 8 healthy donors.

The High Capacity cDNA Reverse Transcription Kit was used to reverse transcribe all of the isolated RNA, meaning that expressed TCRB transcripts were what got sequenced. Deep immunoSEQ sequencing was applied to naive, central memory and regulatory T cell samples, giving an average of about 3.57 million total reads per sample. Sorted cells were lysed in RLT buffer and RNA was extracted with DNase-treated RNeasy Micro or Mini kits, depending on cell number. To prevent cross-contamination, every cell subset was processed on its own, while patient and healthy donor samples were processed together. TCRB sequences were amplified from cDNA with the immunoSEQ multiplex PCR, producing 87-bp fragments spanning the CDR3 region. The amplicons were sequenced using the Illumina HiSeq platform. In the authors' own workflow: PCR bias was computationally corrected using synthetic template baselines, reads within Hamming distance 2 were collapsed, and singletons that could not be merged were discarded. By aligning reads against IMGT, V, D and J genes, CDR3 length, and insertions or deletions at six rearrangement sites were assigned. Within each subset, clonotype counts were normalized to the number of sorted cells before true diversity and Gini coefficients were calculated with the tcR R package. Repertoire sharing was quantified using the overlap coefficient calculated on TCRB nucleotide sequences. Out-of-frame TCRB sequences from naive cells were analyzed to stand in for the pre-selection repertoire. This immuneACCESS table, as held by TCRdb, lists in-frame sequences with V and J called but not all clones. Of the missing ones, under half trace to an unresolved V gene in checked studies; the others have no known cause. The DNA was the basis for D and trimming; V, J and clone size are from that table. Counted in this sample were 500,000 to 650,000 clones; around an eighth of them appeared once. Jointly, the top ten make up more than 0.09% of the sample.

The paper's findings and limits, for the study overall: PCR might favor shorter templates, but patient and control samples were amplified and corrected together, so any skew would affect both groups equally. Because cDNA was sequenced instead of genomic DNA, activated cells with high expression could be over-represented, although the groups did not differ in activation or CD3 levels. HLA sub-analyses involved small numbers of individuals, so any influence of HLA type on TCRB rearrangement remained unresolved. A moderate but significant shortening of TCRB CDR3 length was observed in type 1 diabetes patients in all four CD4+ subsets. Patients with type 1 diabetes made fewer insertions and deleted more nucleotides at VDJ recombination sites, implying thymic rearrangement abnormalities. Naive, central memory and regulatory TCRB repertoires appeared to be more similar among patients than among healthy donors.

From each donor, a single peripheral blood sample of around 120 mL on average was drawn into heparinised tubes. A BD FACSAria II was used to sort naive, central memory, regulatory and stem cell-like memory CD4+ T cells with a panel that included CD45RO, CCR7, CD25, CD127, CD95 and CD27. Every sorted population had a purity above 95%. PBMCs were isolated immediately by Lymphoprep density gradient centrifugation and stained directly without culture. So that batch effects would be minimized, each experiment stained and sorted samples in pairs, pairing one healthy donor with one patient. Counted from cysteine to phenylalanine, this CDR3 has 15 amino acids. The entry retains the CDR3 DNA only, 45 bases that are in frame from base 1. This clone was seen more than once but under ten times. Its antigen is unknown. No per-base quality is available; no much larger clone lies one base away.

Sequencing input: naive CD4+ T cells from blood. Sample cell subset or site, as interpreted from the label and publication: true naive CD4+ T cells. The sequence came from a man aged 25 to 40 with type 1 diabetes. The chain is made from TRBV21-1 and TRBJ1-2; TRBD1 is the table's D call, not checked against the DNA. TRBV21-1 is a pseudogene segment. The nucleotides are TGTGCCAGCAACAACGACAGGGGACCAGGCTATGGCTACACCTTC. It is translated as CASNNDRGPGYGYTF.